Listed below are T cell receptor beta chains from one sample, sequenced in a study of T cell repertoires in cytomegalovirus infection. TCRdb fed the reads into MiXCR, producing one record per CDR3 protein. Of about 320,000 distinct CDR3 sequences in the sample, 9% to 9.5% were seen once. The source material was PBMCs. These receptors were obtained from a human donor in good health (CMV status not recorded). Some clones in this sample may be carry-over from other donors' samples. The CDR3 runs from the conserved cysteine through the conserved F or W. D genes are given only for firm matches. Part of the rows lack a size; the others show once, few, many or a class for expanded clones.

v_gene	j_gene	abundance	d_gene	CDR3aa	CDR3nt
TRBV7-2	TRBJ1-6	many	TRBD1	CASSPDREMGPLHF	TGTGCCAGCAGCCCGGACAGGGAGATGGGTCCCCTCCACTTT
TRBV20-1	TRBJ2-1	NA	NA	CSAGSNNEQFF	TGCAGTGCTGGTAGCAACAATGAGCAGTTCTTC
TRBV10-2	TRBJ2-5	few	NA	CASSDWGTQYF	TGCGCCAGCAGTGATTGGGGTACCCAGTACTTC
TRBV7-2	TRBJ2-7	many	NA	CASSLLATYEQYF	TGTGCCAGCAGCCTACTAGCTACCTACGAGCAGTACTTC
TRBV27	TRBJ2-5	NA	TRBD1	CASRTGFWETQYF	TGTGCCAGCAGGACAGGGTTTTGGGAGACCCAGTACTTC
TRBV29-1	TRBJ2-1	few	TRBD2	CSVVGWGLGDNEQFF	TGCAGCGTAGTGGGTTGGGGACTAGGGGACAATGAGCAGTTCTTC
TRBV5-4	TRBJ2-7	few	NA	CASSSAGFYEQYF	TGTGCCAGCAGCTCGGCGGGTTTCTACGAGCAGTACTTC
TRBV7-6	TRBJ1-5	NA	NA	CASSLAPGVNQPQHF	TGTGCCAGCAGCTTAGCCCCAGGGGTCAATCAGCCCCAGCATTTT
TRBV7-2	TRBJ2-7	many	NA	CASSFSSSYEQYF	TGTGCCAGCAGCTTCTCTAGCTCCTACGAGCAGTACTTC
TRBV7-2	TRBJ2-7	many	TRBD1	CASSLEVTGAYEQYF	TGTGCCAGCAGCTTAGAGGTGACAGGGGCCTACGAGCAGTACTTC
TRBV12-5	TRBJ2-1	NA	NA	CASGAGSIPYEQFF	TGTGCTAGTGGTGCCGGGTCGATCCCATATGAGCAGTTCTTC
TRBV18	TRBJ1-6	many	NA	CASSPLNSRETPLHF	TGTGCCAGCTCACCACTGAACAGTCGTGAGACACCCCTCCACTTT
TRBV7-2	TRBJ1-3	many	TRBD1	CASSPDRASGNTIYF	TGTGCCAGCAGCCCTGACAGGGCTTCTGGAAACACCATATATTTT
TRBV6-2/TRBV6-3	TRBJ2-7	NA	TRBD2	CASSPLLAAYEQYF	TGTGCCAGCAGCCCCCTACTAGCGGCCTACGAGCAGTACTTC
TRBV4-2	TRBJ2-6	many	TRBD1	CASSQVPGQGVSSSGANVLTF	TGTGCCAGCAGCCAAGTCCCGGGACAGGGGGTTTCTAGCTCTGGGGCCAACGTCCTGACTTTC
TRBV28	TRBJ1-4	NA	NA	CASSFSDLATNEKLFF	TGTGCCAGCAGTTTCTCCGACCTGGCAACTAATGAAAAACTGTTTTTT
TRBV13	TRBJ2-7	few	TRBD2	CASSEGLAGGLSSYEQYF	TGTGCCAGCAGCGAGGGACTAGCGGGGGGCTTGAGCTCCTACGAGCAGTACTTC
TRBV12-3/TRBV12-4	TRBJ1-5	many	NA	CASSSQGQPQHF	TGTGCCAGCAGCTCCCAGGGTCAGCCCCAGCATTTT
TRBV7-2	TRBJ1-4	many	NA	CASSLARQGLSEKLFF	TGTGCCAGCAGCTTAGCTCGGCAGGGGCTAAGTGAAAAACTGTTTTTT
TRBV27	TRBJ2-5	NA	NA	CASSSTLGGTQYF	TGTGCCAGCAGTTCCACCCTTGGGGGGACCCAGTACTTC
TRBV4-2	TRBJ2-2	few	NA	CASSQPGAGELFF	TGTGCCAGCAGCCAACCGGGAGCCGGGGAGCTGTTTTTT
TRBV10-3	TRBJ1-2	few	TRBD1	CAIRIRDSEVYGYTF	TGTGCCATCAGAATCCGGGACAGCGAGGTCTATGGCTACACCTTC
TRBV2	TRBJ2-3	many	TRBD2	CASSRRGGRATDTQYF	TGTGCCAGCAGCCGACGTGGCGGGAGGGCGACAGATACGCAGTATTTT
TRBV7-8	TRBJ2-5	many	TRBD1	CASSLLQGAWGKVTQYF	TGTGCCAGCAGCTTGCTGCAGGGGGCCTGGGGGAAGGTGACCCAGTACTTC
TRBV7-9	TRBJ1-1	NA	NA	CASSRPGATEAFF	TGTGCCAGCAGCCGTCCGGGGGCGACTGAAGCTTTCTTT
TRBV7-2	TRBJ1-1	many	TRBD1	CASSPQGQGITEAFF	TGTGCCAGCAGTCCTCAGGGACAGGGGATCACTGAAGCTTTCTTT
TRBV7-2	TRBJ1-6	many	NA	CASSQTGYRLHF	TGTGCCAGCAGCCAGACAGGATACCGCCTCCACTTT
TRBV4-2	TRBJ2-1	many	TRBD2	CASSPQTGLADNEQFF	TGTGCCAGCAGCCCCCAAACGGGACTAGCGGACAATGAGCAGTTCTTC
TRBV7-9	TRBJ2-3	many	NA	CASSRIVSTDTQYF	TGTGCCAGCAGTCGTATAGTGAGCACAGATACGCAGTATTTT